This TCR beta chain was sequenced in a study of shared clonotypes between healthy human individuals. At the level of the study: A donor's plate count was three for CD4 naive and three for CD4 memory; CD8 naive had two and CD8 memory one.

Naive-designated CD8 cells lacked CD45RO, were positively enriched for CCR7, and omitted terminally differentiated effector memory CD45RA+ cells. This CDR3 has 14 residues. The ends lost 10 bases at V and 4 bases at J; junction bases unmatched: 8. CDR1 and CDR2 from the germline V gene are SNHLY and FYNNEI. Deep-level assay runs were performed. Every subset had its genomic DNA shared out evenly among several immunoSEQ plates. Repertoires were generated with immunoSEQ multiplex PCR, while TCRdb's copy carries only in-frame clones and drops some. Here the sample spans under 600,000 clones, more than 95% being singletons.

The V call is TRBV2, the J call TRBJ2-7, with TRBD2 matching over 12 bases. The receptor was derived from a man under 40 in good health. Material: naive CD8+ T cells sorted from blood. The CDR3 coding sequence is TGTGCCACCGAATCTAGCGGGGGGGCATACGAGCAGTACTTC. It codes for CATESSGGAYEQYF.